These 5 T cell receptor beta chains were all obtained from the same sample, sequenced in a study of T cells in Graves' hyperthyroidism and ophthalmopathy (dated by TCRdb to the late 2010s). Library preparation employed multiplex PCR. TCRdb lists the instrument as Illumina HiSeq 2000. TCR beta CDR3 regions were amplified from RNA transcripts. The first round of RT-PCR for the TCR CDR3 was performed with the HTBI primer set and the Qiagen OneStep RT-PCR kit. TCRdb reran the public reads through fastp at Q25 and MiXCR, keeping productive beta chains. Rows are unified per CDR3 protein, each entry keeping the most common DNA and genes. This sample holds 560,000 or so distinct CDR3 sequences; around 42% were observed only once. Of the sample, nearly 8.5% is held by the ten largest clones. The sample was peripheral blood or thyroid tissue (not recorded which). Receptors were obtained from a woman between 18 and 29 years old with Graves' hyperthyroidism. Donor details come from another sample of the same person, matched by shared clones.

The chain couples TRBV11-1 to TRBJ1-1; D not certain. The CDR3 contains 16 residues. Germline V gives CDR1 SGHAT, CDR2 FQDESV (reference sequence). V dropped 4 bases and J dropped 1 base, with 16 bases sitting between them. CDR3 in DNA: TGTGCCAGCAGCTATCCGGATCCGCAGGCGAACACTGAAGCTTTCTTT. Protein: CASSYPDPQANTEAFF.

This clonotype was counted ten times or more. The CDR3 sequence: CASTGTGEGYTF. In DNA, the CDR3 is TGTGCCAGTACTGGGACAGGGGAAGGCTACACCTTC. J is TRBJ1-2 and V is TRBV19; TRBD1 aligns across 10 bases. In germline, CDR1 is LNHDA, CDR2 SQIVND (reference sequence). The length of the CDR3 is 12 residues. V lost 7 bases, J lost 8 bases, and 4 bases stayed unmatched.

Turning to this clonotype: The junction shows a germline mismatch at one end, possibly a read error. The chain joins TRBV6-1 to TRBJ1-2; D not certain. Germline V lookup: CDR1 MNHNS, CDR2 SASEGT. The CDR3 is 13 residues long. The CDR3 region has the DNA TGTGCCATCAGTGAAGCGTATAGTAATTGCTACACCTTC. Protein: CAISEAYSNCYTF.

This clonotype was observed at least ten times. At one boundary the junction diverges from the germline segment, which might be a read error. V gene TRBV7-7 combines with J gene TRBJ2-5; 9 bases match TRBD2. The CDR3 totals 16 residues. The germline gives CDR1 SSHAT, CDR2 FNYEAQ (reference sequence). The CDR3 spells CASSPMDSAGGETQYF. DNA of the CDR3: TGTGCTAGCAGCCCAATGGACTCAGCGGGAGGAGAGACCCAGTACTTC.

This clonotype was counted ten times or more. The chain is built from TRBV19 and TRBJ2-6; D may be TRBD2 (5 bases). There are 15 residues in the CDR3. Germline values: CDR1 LNHDA, CDR2 SQIVND (reference sequence). V was shortened by 5 bases and J by 4 bases, with 12 bases between the two germline ends. CDR3 bases: TGTGCCAGTAGTGTTCGAGGGCCCGGGGCCAACGTCCTGACTTTC. This sequence encodes CASSVRGPGANVLTF.